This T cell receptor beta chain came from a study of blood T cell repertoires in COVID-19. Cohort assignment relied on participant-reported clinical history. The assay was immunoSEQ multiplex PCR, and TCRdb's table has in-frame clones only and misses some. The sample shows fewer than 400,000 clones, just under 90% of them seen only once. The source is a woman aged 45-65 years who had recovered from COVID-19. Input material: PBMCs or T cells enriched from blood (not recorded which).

The CDR3 DNA sequence: TGTGCCAGCAGCTTAAAAGGGGCCCCTAGGACCGTCCTGACTTTC. It is translated as CASSLKGAPRTVLTF. The V gene is TRBV11-1, the J gene TRBJ2-6, with a possible D match to TRBD1 (5 bases). The CDR3 consists of 15 residues. Germline V gene lookup returns CDR1 SGHAT and CDR2 FQDESV (reference sequence). Trimming stripped 2 bases from V and 12 bases from J, with 17 bases between.